The sequence of this TCR beta chain was determined in a study of T-cell reconstitution after alpha-beta-depleted transplantation in children (TCRdb year 2016). A note on the overall study: T-cell immune reconstitution after TCRalphabeta/CD19-depleted allogeneic hematopoietic cell transplantation in children was quantitatively tracked in the study by means of TCR repertoire profiling. General findings and caveats noted by the study authors: In some patients, high TCRbeta diversity at day 60 was attributed to recipient T cells and intrathymic progenitors that had survived conditioning. Over subsequent months, a decline in hyperexpanded clone frequencies was noted, and after one year, T-cell counts and TCRbeta diversity were mostly ascribed to newly produced T cells. Apparently early alphabetaT-cell count recovery about two months after transplant reportedly relied on only several hundred rapidly expanded clones derived from non-depleted graft cells.

Many counts were recorded for this clonotype. Its antigen specificity is not known. One base away there is no much larger clone; base qualities are not given. The receptor library was made with PCR. The instrument was an Illumina HiSeq 2500. TCR library preparation used molecular barcoding, with unique molecular identifiers applied to normalize quantification of the TCRbeta repertoire. Clones were called with MiXCR by TCRdb after fastp trimmed the public reads at Q25, and only in-frame beta chains were retained. Identical CDR3 protein sequences are pooled into one entry, listed with their most common genes and DNA. This sample holds fewer than 1 million distinct CDR3 sequences; 15% to 20% were observed only once. The ten biggest clones cover about 4.6% of the sample. In light of the paper, this sample's treatment or condition label describes: allogeneic hematopoietic cell transplantation with graft depleted of TCRalphabeta T cells and CD19 B cells. The children who served as transplant recipients had been given grafts of TCRalphabeta/CD19-depleted allogeneic hematopoietic cells.

The sequence was obtained from a male patient between 5 and 17 years old who had a stem cell transplant for acute lymphoblastic leukemia, so the T cells may come from the graft donor. Sequencing used PBMCs, mostly from graft donor cells, obtained 360 days after TCRalphabeta/CD19-depleted stem cell transplant.

The sequence in DNA is TGTGCCAGCAGCTTAGGAGACCGTTTGGAGCAGTACTTC. Its translation is CASSLGDRLEQYF. The rearrangement joined TRBV7-8 to TRBJ2-7; no D gene can be assigned with confidence. The CDR3 covers 13 residues, taking in both the cysteine and the phenylalanine. The only DNA kept is the CDR3, 39 bases in frame from the first base. CDR1 is given as SGHVS and CDR2 as FQNEAQ, both from the germline V gene. V is pared back by 1 base and J by 7 bases, with 11 bases lying between the germline termini.